Presented here are 25 T cell receptor beta chains from one specimen sequenced in a study of radiation and T cells in renal cell carcinoma. Time point reported: baseline pretreatment blood. The treatment denotes: 15 Gy SBRT to primary tumor, nephrectomy 4 weeks later. Some clones are missing from TCRdb's copy, which holds only in-frame ones; the method was immunoSEQ multiplex PCR. The table lists approximately 90,000 clones, approximately 86% of them singletons. The material sequenced was blood, taken from a patient whose treatment included radiotherapy and nephrectomy. These receptors originate from a man aged 50-59 years with renal cell carcinoma.

The chain has TRBV2 and TRBJ1-5; 12 bases align to TRBD1. The CDR3 consists of 15 residues. V shed 6 bases and J 6 bases; nucleotides not matched to a gene: 6. The germline V gene has CDR1 SNHLY and CDR2 FYNNEI. CDR3 sequence: CASRGTGGSGQPQHF. In DNA form, the CDR3 reads TGTGCCAGCAGGGGGACAGGGGGCTCTGGTCAGCCCCAGCATTTT.

This clone was counted once. The chain carries TRBV6-1 and TRBJ2-4; D may match TRBD1 or TRBD2 (5 bases each). The CDR3 is 12 amino acids. Trimming left V 6 bases short and J 6 bases short, with 9 bases between. CDR1 is MNHNS and CDR2 is SASEGT in the germline V gene. The CDR3, as DNA: TGTGCCAGCAGGGGGGATACAAACATTCAGTACTTC. This encodes CASRGDTNIQYF.

This clone turned up a few times. The chain joins TRBV6-1 to TRBJ1-6; no clear D gene. This CDR3 comprises 11 residues. Deletions cut 2 bases from V and 14 bases from J, with 7 bases between. Looked up from germline, CDR1 is MNHNS and CDR2 is SASEGT. In nucleotides, the CDR3 is TGTGCCAGCAGTGAATACGGGTCCCTCCACTTT. Residues: CASSEYGSLHF.

This chain uses TRBV6-1 with TRBJ2-7; D may be TRBD1 or TRBD2 (5 bases each). The CDR3 contains 14 residues. CDR1 and CDR2 from the germline V gene are MNHNS and SASEGT. V was clipped by 10 bases and J by 4 bases, with 20 bases between them. This CDR3 is CATYGTGMRYEQYF. Written as DNA, the CDR3 is TGTGCCACCTACGGGACCGGGATGCGGTACGAGCAGTACTTC.

This clone has a single count. This sequence joins TRBV19 and TRBJ1-5; D possibly corresponds to TRBD1 (5 bases). The CDR3 contains 17 residues. Trimming shortened V by 3 bases and J by 3 bases, and 18 bases separated the two germline ends. The V gene's germline CDR1 is LNHDA and CDR2 SQIVND (reference sequence). For the CDR3, the DNA is TGTGCCAGTAGTATTGGAAGGGGTCAGTATGACAATCAGCCCCAGCATTTT. It encodes CASSIGRGQYDNQPQHF.

The gene calls are TRBV9 and TRBJ1-1, with D tentatively TRBD1 (5 bases). There are 14 residues in the CDR3. V was trimmed by 1 base and J by 2 bases, leaving 9 bases between them. Germline CDR1 and CDR2: SGDLS and YYNGEE. The CDR3 region has the DNA TGTGCCAGCAGCGTAACAGGTGAAAACACTGAAGCTTTCTTT. Translation gives CASSVTGENTEAFF.

The chain has TRBV6-1 and TRBJ2-7; 10 nucleotides line up with TRBD1. Per germline, CDR1 MNHNS and CDR2 SASEGT. This CDR3 has 13 amino acids. Trimming cost V 2 bases and J 9 bases; bases outside gene matches: 4. The CDR3 DNA reads TGTGCCAGCAGTGAATCGGACAGGGGGACGCAGTACTTC. It translates to CASSESDRGTQYF.

The chain has TRBV5-6 and TRBJ2-7, with 7 bases fitting TRBD2. After removal of 3 bases from V and 5 bases from J, the junction contained 14 bases not matched to a gene. This CDR3 has 16 amino acids. From germline, CDR1 is SGHDT and CDR2 YYEEEE. DNA for the CDR3: TGTGCCAGCAGCTCACCTGGATTGGCGGGAGATAACGAGCAGTACTTC. Its protein is CASSSPGLAGDNEQYF.

The V and J genes are TRBV11-2 and TRBJ2-7, with D perhaps TRBD1 (7 bases). Deletions cut 3 bases from V and 4 bases from J, with 10 bases between. The length of the CDR3 is 13 residues. The germline V gene has CDR1 SGHAT and CDR2 FQNNGV. The CDR3 DNA follows: TGTGCCAGCAGCTTCCCAGGGGGGTACGAGCAGTACTTC. It codes for CASSFPGGYEQYF. Variable domain in full (rest from reference TRBV11-2 and TRBJ2-7): EAGVAQSPRYKIIEKRQSVAFWCNPISGHATLYWYQQILGQGPKLLIQFQNNGVVDDSQLPKDRFSAERLKGVDSTLKIQPAKLEDSAVYLCASSFPGGYEQYFGPGTRLTVT.

V gene TRBV7-8 combines with J gene TRBJ1-2; 8 bases align to TRBD1. Looked up from germline, CDR1 is SGHVS and CDR2 is FQNEAQ. The V gene end was trimmed by 1 base and the J gene end by 2 bases; junction bases not matched to a gene: 0. This CDR3 is built from 14 residues. The CDR3 loop is CASSLDRGNYGYTF. For the CDR3, the DNA is TGTGCCAGCAGCTTAGACAGGGGGAACTATGGCTACACCTTC.

This chain joins TRBV5-1 and TRBJ1-1; D gene ambiguous. The CDR3 extends over 15 amino acids. V dropped 0 bases and J dropped 0 bases, with 9 bases sitting between them. The germline V gene encodes CDR1 SGHRS and CDR2 YFSETQ. The CDR3 spells CASSLEMNMNTEAFF. The CDR3, as DNA: TGCGCCAGCAGCTTGGAAATGAACATGAACACTGAAGCTTTCTTT.

Notes on this clone: Lacking the conserved final phenylalanine or tryptophan, this CDR3 likely reflects a read error. The CDR3: CAWARTENSPLHL. For the CDR3, the DNA is TGTGCCTGGGCTAGGACAGAAAATTCACCCCTCCACCTT. V gene TRBV30 combines with J gene TRBJ1-6; weak D call: TRBD1 (6 bases). Germline CDR1 is GTSNPN and CDR2 is SVGIG (reference sequence). This CDR3 contains 13 residues. V lost 5 bases and J 7 bases, leaving 12 bases between the germline ends.

This chain uses TRBV2 with TRBJ2-3; the match to TRBD2 covers 15 bases. The V segment lost 6 bases and the J segment 4 bases; nucleotides outside the gene matches: 8. Per the germline V gene, CDR1 is SNHLY and CDR2 is FYNNEI. The CDR3 runs to 17 residues. The CDR3 is CASRTGTSGRRADTQYF. In DNA form, the CDR3 reads TGTGCCAGCAGGACCGGGACTAGCGGGAGGAGGGCAGATACGCAGTATTTT.

The V and J genes are TRBV5-1 and TRBJ2-7; 8 bases match TRBD1. CDR1 and CDR2 from the germline V gene are SGHRS and YFSETQ. The CDR3 contains 13 residues. V was pared by 4 bases and J by 2 bases, with 2 bases of the junction left unmatched. The CDR3 bases are TGCGCCAGCAGCGGGACAGGAGCCTACGAGCAGTACTTC. This codes for CASSGTGAYEQYF.

The CDR3 sequence: CASSPTPLAGKNIQYF. The CDR3 DNA is TGTGCCAGCAGCCCTACTCCTCTAGCGGGGAAAAACATTCAGTACTTC. V gene TRBV28 combines with J gene TRBJ2-4, with 9 bases matching TRBD2. Trimming cost V 6 bases and J 4 bases; bases outside gene matches: 10. Germline lookup yields CDR1 MDHEN and CDR2 SYDVKM. The CDR3 is 16 amino acids. The entire variable domain, with the rest obtained from reference TRBV28 and TRBJ2-4, is as follows: DVKVTQSSRYLVKRTGEKVFLECVQDMDHENMFWYRQDPGLGLRLIYFSYDVKMKEKGDIPEGYSVSREKKERFSLILESASTNQTSMYLCASSPTPLAGKNIQYFGAGTRLSVL.

The J gene is TRBJ2-1, the V gene TRBV11-2; weak D call: TRBD1 (6 bases). V lost 10 bases, J lost 5 bases, and 18 bases lay in between. Germline CDR1 SGHAT, CDR2 FQNNGV. This CDR3 region has 14 residues. CDR3 nucleotides: TGTGCCACCACGTCGAGGACAGATAACAATGAGCAGTTCTTC. Amino acid sequence: CATTSRTDNNEQFF.

The rearrangement uses TRBV4-3 and TRBJ2-4; no firm D call. Germline V gene data show CDR1 as LGHNA and CDR2 as YSLEER. The CDR3 loop spans 17 amino acids. Trimming left V 0 bases short and J 2 bases short, with 14 bases between. The CDR3 DNA reads TGCGCCAGCAGCCAAGATGTAACAGAACAACCCAAAAACATTCAGTACTTC. Translated, it gives CASSQDVTEQPKNIQYF.

The V gene is TRBV6-5, the J gene TRBJ1-2, with D tentatively TRBD1 (5 bases). Deletions cut 6 bases from V and 4 bases from J, with 15 bases between. The CDR3 sequence is 14 residues long. The germline CDR1 and CDR2 sequences are MNHEY and SVGAGI. DNA for the CDR3: TGTGCCAGCAGAATCGTGGGGGGACCCTATGGCTACACCTTC. Protein sequence: CASRIVGGPYGYTF.

This chain uses TRBV28 with TRBJ2-3; D not certain. Trimming pared 5 bases from V and 0 bases from J, leaving 15 bases between. This CDR3 has 16 amino acids. From germline, CDR1 is MDHEN and CDR2 SYDVKM. The CDR3 sequence is CASSLYTTGSTDTQYF. Written as DNA, the CDR3 is TGTGCCAGCAGTCTCTACACGACTGGCAGCACAGATACGCAGTATTTT.

The chain carries TRBV7-2 and TRBJ2-3, with 7 bases identical to TRBD1. Germline V CDR1 and CDR2: SGHTA, FQGNSA. The V segment lost 5 bases and the J segment 3 bases; nucleotides outside the gene matches: 8. The CDR3 has 15 amino acids. The CDR3: CASSPLGGETDTQYF. CDR3 nucleotides: TGTGCCAGCAGCCCCCTAGGGGGCGAAACAGATACGCAGTATTTT.

The gene calls are TRBV4-2 and TRBJ2-3, with TRBD1 identical over 8 bases. The CDR3 is made up of 15 amino acids. V shed 4 bases and J 3 bases; nucleotides not matched to a gene: 6. Germline CDR1 is LGHNA and CDR2 is YNFKEQ. CDR3 loop: CASSPGQVVTDTQYF. Here the CDR3 DNA reads TGTGCCAGCAGCCCGGGACAGGTTGTGACAGATACGCAGTATTTT.

The CDR3 region has the DNA TGTGCCAGCAGTTTACGAGGACAAAGCTCCTATAATTCACCCCTCCACTTT. Protein sequence: CASSLRGQSSYNSPLHF. V usage is TRBV27 and J usage is TRBJ1-6; possible D gene TRBD1, 5 bases. CDR1 is MNHEY and CDR2 is SMNVEV in the germline V gene (reference sequence). The CDR3 runs 17 residues. V lost 2 bases and J 0 bases, leaving 11 bases between the germline ends.

The chain is built from TRBV23-1 and TRBJ2-7, with 7 bases lining up with TRBD1. TRBV23-1 has ORF status, its function being uncertain. The CDR3 totals 16 residues. Trimming cost V 3 bases and J 2 bases; bases outside gene matches: 10. This CDR3 reads CASSHSQGSGTYEQYF. In DNA, the CDR3 is TGCGCCAGCAGTCATTCACAGGGGTCTGGTACCTACGAGCAGTACTTC.

For the CDR3, the DNA is TGCGCCAGCATCCGAGGCGGGGGAACAGATACGCAGTATTTT. Protein product: CASIRGGGTDTQYF. This sequence joins TRBV5-1 and TRBJ2-3, with 7 bases fitting TRBD2. Germline lookup yields CDR1 SGHRS and CDR2 YFSETQ. The CDR3 sequence is 14 residues long. V lost 6 bases and J lost 3; bases outside the gene matches: 7.

The CDR3 sequence: CASSSWTYSNEKLFF. The CDR3 DNA reads TGTGCCAGCAGTTCTTGGACCTATTCTAATGAAAAACTGTTTTTT. The chain links TRBV6-6 to TRBJ1-4; D unresolved. Germline V gene sequence: CDR1 MNHNY, CDR2 SVGAGI (reference sequence). Trimming took off 4 bases at V and 3 bases at J, with 12 bases between the two ends. This CDR3 spans 15 amino acids.